The rows below give T cell receptor beta chains drawn from one sample of a study of cytomegalovirus exposure and HLA in healthy donors. Sequencing used immunoSEQ multiplex PCR; TCRdb keeps in-frame clones, though not all of them. The data include approximately 120,000 clones; the top ten clones carry 2% to 2.5%. The sequenced material came from PBMCs. The receptors derive from a man aged 35 to 55 in good health and CMV-seronegative. The CDR3 runs from the conserved cysteine through the conserved F or W. A D gene is named only where the DNA matches it firmly.

CDR3 length	V gene	J gene	D gene	CDR3 protein	CDR3 DNA
13	TRBV6-6	TRBJ1-1	.	CASRRNMNTEAFF	TGTGCCAGCAGAAGAAACATGAACACTGAAGCTTTCTTT
14	TRBV10-2	TRBJ2-5	TRBD2	CASRGLAGEETQYF	TGCGCCAGCAGGGGGCTAGCGGGAGAGGAGACCCAGTACTTC
14	TRBV29-1	TRBJ1-1	.	CSVDPRYMNTEAFF	TGCAGCGTTGACCCCCGATACATGAACACTGAAGCTTTCTTT
17	TRBV4-2	TRBJ2-7	.	CASSQDQVGLTSYEQYF	TGTGCCAGCAGCCAAGATCAAGTAGGACTGACATCCTACGAGCAGTACTTC
14	TRBV7-6	TRBJ2-1	TRBD1	CASSLPTGGNEQFF	TGTGCCAGCAGCCTACCGACAGGGGGCAATGAGCAGTTCTTC
15	TRBV6-1	TRBJ2-7	TRBD2	CASSEKGLDPYEQYF	TGTGCCAGCAGTGAGAAGGGACTAGACCCCTACGAGCAGTACTTC
13	TRBV6-5	TRBJ1-5	.	CASSYGSNQPQHF	TGTGCCAGCAGTTACGGCAGCAATCAGCCCCAGCATTTT
16	TRBV4-3	TRBJ1-2	.	CASSPSVRGGGYGYTF	TGCGCCAGCAGCCCTTCCGTTCGGGGGGGCGGGTATGGCTACACCTTC
19	TRBV4-1	TRBJ2-1	TRBD2	CASSLGAASSGRASNEQFF	TGCGCCAGCAGCCTCGGGGCAGCTTCCAGCGGGAGAGCTTCCAATGAGCAGTTCTTC
14	TRBV7-2	TRBJ2-1	TRBD2	CASTGGRSVGEQFF	TGTGCCAGCACCGGCGGGAGAAGCGTGGGTGAGCAGTTCTTC
19	TRBV30	TRBJ2-6	TRBD2	CAWSPGPPGGSSGANVLTF	TGTGCCTGGAGTCCAGGACCGCCGGGGGGGAGCTCTGGGGCCAACGTCCTGACTTTC
17	TRBV5-4	TRBJ1-2	TRBD1	CASSSEGQGASNYGYTF	TGTGCCAGCAGCTCGGAGGGACAGGGGGCCTCTAACTATGGCTACACCTTC
16	TRBV5-1	TRBJ2-3	TRBD2	CASSLGTSGDTDTQYF	TGCGCCAGCAGCTTGGGGACTAGCGGCGACACAGATACGCAGTATTTT
12	TRBV7-6	TRBJ2-1	.	CASSLSRNEQFF	TGTGCCAGCAGCCTTAGTCGCAATGAGCAGTTCTTC
16	TRBV7-3	TRBJ1-1	TRBD1	CASSSRTGGVGTEAFF	TGTGCCAGCAGCTCTCGGACAGGGGGCGTCGGCACTGAAGCTTTCTTT
18	TRBV5-4	TRBJ2-5	TRBD2	CASSLFGLAGGLTETQYF	TGTGCCAGCAGCTTGTTTGGACTAGCGGGAGGGCTTACGGAGACCCAGTACTTC
16	TRBV18	TRBJ2-7	TRBD1	CASSPKQRTGGGEQYF	TGTGCCAGCTCACCAAAGCAAAGGACAGGGGGCGGCGAGCAGTACTTC
14	TRBV15	TRBJ1-5	TRBD1	CATSSRQGHKPQHF	TGTGCCACCAGCAGCCGACAGGGTCATAAGCCCCAGCATTTT
16	TRBV19	TRBJ1-2	.	CASRVLGGAANYGYTF	TGTGCCAGTAGAGTACTGGGAGGGGCGGCTAACTATGGCTACACCTTC
13	TRBV6-4	TRBJ2-5	.	CASSRQVGETQYF	TGTGCCAGCAGCAGACAGGTCGGAGAGACCCAGTACTTC
13	TRBV7-9	TRBJ2-7	.	CASSSRQNYEQYF	TGTGCCAGCAGCTCCCGACAGAACTACGAGCAGTACTTC
15	TRBV5-1	TRBJ2-7	TRBD2	CASSFLTSGTSEQYF	TGCGCCAGCAGCTTTCTGACTAGCGGGACCAGCGAGCAGTACTTC
14	TRBV7-9	TRBJ2-1	.	CASRKLATYNEQFF	TGTGCCAGCAGGAAACTAGCTACCTACAATGAGCAGTTCTTC
19	TRBV19	TRBJ1-2	.	CASIAIRTGTAVSNYGYTF	TGTGCCAGTATCGCCATACGGACCGGGACTGCAGTCTCTAACTATGGCTACACCTTC
14	TRBV5-1	TRBJ1-1	.	CASSLAGENTEAFF	TGCGCCAGCAGCTTAGCCGGGGAGAACACTGAAGCTTTCTTT
15	TRBV5-6	TRBJ2-2	TRBD2	CASSLGLALAGELFF	TGTGCCAGCAGCTTGGGACTAGCGCTCGCCGGGGAGCTGTTTTTT
14	TRBV2	TRBJ2-5	TRBD1	CASSPDRGRETQYF	TGTGCCAGCAGTCCGGACAGGGGGAGGGAGACCCAGTACTTC
14	TRBV19	TRBJ2-3	.	CASSLGPRGDTQYF	TGTGCCAGTAGTTTGGGCCCCCGGGGGGATACGCAGTATTTT
14	TRBV9	TRBJ2-3	TRBD2	CASSLDRPGGTQYF	TGTGCCAGCAGCCTTGATCGCCCGGGGGGTACGCAGTATTTT
13	TRBV5-1	TRBJ2-1	.	CASRWQGMDEQFF	TGCGCCAGCAGGTGGCAGGGCATGGATGAGCAGTTCTTC
15	TRBV5-1	TRBJ2-5	.	CASSLAGDLQETQYF	TGCGCCAGCAGCTTGGCTGGGGACTTACAAGAGACCCAGTACTTC
14	TRBV5-6	TRBJ1-1	TRBD1	CASSRGQGYTEAFF	TGTGCCAGCAGCAGGGGACAGGGATACACTGAAGCTTTCTTT